Listed below are T cell receptor beta chains from one sample, sequenced in a study of beta chain features in type 1 diabetes. TCRdb's copy holds only in-frame clones and misses some; the assay was immunoSEQ multiplex PCR. The sample has almost 350,000 clones; approximately 10% are singletons. Sequenced sample: central memory CD4+ T cells from blood. Source of these receptors: a man younger than 45 with type 1 diabetes. The CDR3 runs from the conserved cysteine through the conserved F or W. Clone size is stated in some rows and not others, as once, few, many or a class when expanded.

v_call: TRBV7-2; clone_size: NA; j_call: TRBJ2-7; cdr3_aa: CASSSPWGEQYF
v_call: TRBV7-2; clone_size: few; j_call: TRBJ2-3; cdr3_aa: CASSFARSTDTQYF
v_call: TRBV6-5; clone_size: few; j_call: TRBJ1-2; cdr3_aa: CASSYKGARYGYTF
v_call: TRBV6-6; clone_size: many; j_call: TRBJ2-7; cdr3_aa: CASSRANEQYF
v_call: TRBV2; clone_size: NA; j_call: TRBJ1-5; cdr3_aa: CAGTRGLDQPQHF
v_call: TRBV13; clone_size: many; j_call: TRBJ2-7; cdr3_aa: CASSLSRAEQYF
v_call: TRBV19; clone_size: NA; j_call: TRBJ1-2; cdr3_aa: CASSMGDRVYGYTF
v_call: TRBV5-1; clone_size: few; j_call: TRBJ2-6; cdr3_aa: CASSSPDGTASSGANVLTF
v_call: TRBV30; clone_size: NA; j_call: TRBJ1-2; cdr3_aa: CAWRDKAGTDGYTF
v_call: TRBV29-1; clone_size: NA; j_call: TRBJ2-7; cdr3_aa: CSVEDRAGEQYF
v_call: TRBV4-2; clone_size: NA; j_call: TRBJ1-2; cdr3_aa: CASSQDPLARNYGYTF
v_call: TRBV19; clone_size: few; j_call: TRBJ2-4; cdr3_aa: CATSTGDRGQLNIQYF
v_call: TRBV7-2; clone_size: many; j_call: TRBJ2-3; cdr3_aa: CASSPTDTQYF
v_call: TRBV5-1; clone_size: NA; j_call: TRBJ1-2; cdr3_aa: CASSRALGAADGYTF
v_call: TRBV27; clone_size: few; j_call: TRBJ1-6; cdr3_aa: CASSPTNLPLHF
v_call: TRBV7-2; clone_size: few; j_call: TRBJ1-1; cdr3_aa: CASSTLRDTEAFF
v_call: TRBV29-1; clone_size: NA; j_call: TRBJ1-3; cdr3_aa: CSVVPLEGSGNTIYF
v_call: TRBV12-5; clone_size: NA; j_call: TRBJ1-5; cdr3_aa: CASGPGQGNQPQHF
v_call: TRBV27; clone_size: NA; j_call: TRBJ2-3; cdr3_aa: CASNRGSSTDTQYF
v_call: TRBV6-6; clone_size: NA; j_call: TRBJ1-6; cdr3_aa: CASSPPQGVYSPLHF
v_call: TRBV7-9; clone_size: NA; j_call: TRBJ1-2; cdr3_aa: CASSFQSMMRDGYTF
v_call: TRBV29-1; clone_size: NA; j_call: TRBJ2-1; cdr3_aa: CSVLSGGPSNEQFF
v_call: TRBV15; clone_size: few; j_call: TRBJ2-3; cdr3_aa: CATSRDLDTDTQYF
v_call: TRBV15; clone_size: NA; j_call: TRBJ1-4; cdr3_aa: CATSREARLDLFF
v_call: TRBV27; clone_size: NA; j_call: TRBJ2-7; cdr3_aa: CASKSSSYEQYF
v_call: TRBV10-3; clone_size: NA; j_call: TRBJ2-2; cdr3_aa: CASSWGQGWSGELFF
v_call: TRBV28; clone_size: NA; j_call: TRBJ2-1; cdr3_aa: CASSFLDREGNEQFF
v_call: TRBV5-4; clone_size: NA; j_call: TRBJ1-6; cdr3_aa: CASSFNRDRVNSPLHF